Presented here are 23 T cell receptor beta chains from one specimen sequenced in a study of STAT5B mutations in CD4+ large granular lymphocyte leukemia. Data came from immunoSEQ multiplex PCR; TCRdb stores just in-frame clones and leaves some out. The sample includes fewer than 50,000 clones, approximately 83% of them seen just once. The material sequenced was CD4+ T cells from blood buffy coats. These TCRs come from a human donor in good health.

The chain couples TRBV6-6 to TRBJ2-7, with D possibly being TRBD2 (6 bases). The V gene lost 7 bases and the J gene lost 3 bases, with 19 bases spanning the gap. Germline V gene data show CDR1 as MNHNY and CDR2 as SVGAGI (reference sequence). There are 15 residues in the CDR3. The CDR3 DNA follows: TGTGCCAGCACCCTTACCCGGGCGGGGAACTACGAGCAGTACTTC. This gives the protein CASTLTRAGNYEQYF.

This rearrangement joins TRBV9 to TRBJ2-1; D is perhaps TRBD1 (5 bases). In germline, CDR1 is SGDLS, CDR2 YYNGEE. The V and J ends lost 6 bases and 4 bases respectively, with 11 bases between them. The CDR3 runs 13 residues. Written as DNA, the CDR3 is TGTGCCAGCACCCCGACAGAGTACAATGAGCAGTTCTTC. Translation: CASTPTEYNEQFF.

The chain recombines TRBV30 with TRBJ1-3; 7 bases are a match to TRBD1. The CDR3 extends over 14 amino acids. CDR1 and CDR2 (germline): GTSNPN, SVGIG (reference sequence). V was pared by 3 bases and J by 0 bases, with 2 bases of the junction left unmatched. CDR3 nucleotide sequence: TGTGCCTGGAGGACAGGGCTCTCTGGAAACACCATATATTTT. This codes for CAWRTGLSGNTIYF. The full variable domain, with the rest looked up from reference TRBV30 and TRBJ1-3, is SQTIHQWPATLVQPVGSPLSLECTVEGTSNPNLYWYRQAAGRGLQLLFYSVGIGQISSEVPQNLSASRPQDRQFILSSKKLLLSDSGFYLCAWRTGLSGNTIYFGEGSWLTVV.

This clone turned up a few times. CDR3 sequence: CASVPMSTGRLGDEQYF. The CDR3 bases are TGCGCCAGCGTACCTATGTCTACAGGACGCCTGGGGGACGAGCAGTACTTC. The V call is TRBV23-1, the J call TRBJ2-7; D possibly matches TRBD1 or TRBD2 (5 bases each). TRBV23-1 is known as an ORF, though its function is uncertain. V lost 8 bases, J lost 5 bases, and 28 bases lay in between. This CDR3 has 17 residues.

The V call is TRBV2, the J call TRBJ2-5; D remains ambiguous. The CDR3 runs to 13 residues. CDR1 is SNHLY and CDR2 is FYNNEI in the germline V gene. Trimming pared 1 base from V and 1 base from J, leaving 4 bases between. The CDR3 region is CASSEVSQETQYF. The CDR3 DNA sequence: TGTGCCAGCAGTGAAGTATCCCAAGAGACCCAGTACTTC.

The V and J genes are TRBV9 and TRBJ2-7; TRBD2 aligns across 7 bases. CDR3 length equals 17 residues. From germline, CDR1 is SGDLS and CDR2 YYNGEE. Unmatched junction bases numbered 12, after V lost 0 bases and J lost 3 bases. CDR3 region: CASSVGLPGTTVYEQYF. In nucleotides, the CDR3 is TGTGCCAGCAGCGTAGGATTGCCCGGGACTACGGTCTACGAGCAGTACTTC.

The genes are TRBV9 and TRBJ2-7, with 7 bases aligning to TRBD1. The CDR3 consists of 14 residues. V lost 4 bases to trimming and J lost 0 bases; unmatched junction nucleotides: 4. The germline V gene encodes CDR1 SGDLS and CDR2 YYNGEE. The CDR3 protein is CASSSQGSSYEQYF. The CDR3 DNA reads TGTGCCAGCAGCTCACAGGGGTCCTCCTACGAGCAGTACTTC. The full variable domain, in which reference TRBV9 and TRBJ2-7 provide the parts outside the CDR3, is DSGVTQTPKHLITATGQRVTLRCSPRSGDLSVYWYQQSLDQGLQFLIQYYNGEERAKGNILERFSAQQFPDLHSELNLSSLELGDSALYFCASSSQGSSYEQYFGPGTRLTVT.

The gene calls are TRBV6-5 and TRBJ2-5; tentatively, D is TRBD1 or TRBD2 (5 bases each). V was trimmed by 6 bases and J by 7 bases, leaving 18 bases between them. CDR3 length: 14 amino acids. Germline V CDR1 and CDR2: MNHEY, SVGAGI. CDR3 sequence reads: CASSRWLGDATQYF. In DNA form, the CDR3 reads TGTGCCAGCAGCCGGTGGCTGGGGGACGCGACCCAGTACTTC.

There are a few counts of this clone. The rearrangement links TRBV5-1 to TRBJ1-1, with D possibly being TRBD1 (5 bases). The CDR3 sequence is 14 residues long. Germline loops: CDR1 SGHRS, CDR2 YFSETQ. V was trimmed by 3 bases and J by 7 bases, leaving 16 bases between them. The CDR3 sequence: CASSWGPGSDEAFF. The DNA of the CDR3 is TGCGCCAGCAGCTGGGGCCCCGGGTCCGATGAAGCTTTCTTT.

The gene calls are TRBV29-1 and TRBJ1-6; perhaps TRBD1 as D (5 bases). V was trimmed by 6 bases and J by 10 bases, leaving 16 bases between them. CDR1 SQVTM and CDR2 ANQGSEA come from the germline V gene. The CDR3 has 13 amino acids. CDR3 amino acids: CSVLRGEGSPLHF. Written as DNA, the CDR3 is TGCAGCGTCCTCCGGGGCGAGGGGTCACCCCTCCACTTT.

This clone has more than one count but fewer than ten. As DNA, the CDR3 is TGTGCCAGCAGCGTGACATCCAGCTCCTATAATTCACCCCTCCACTTT. It yields the protein CASSVTSSSYNSPLHF. The genes are TRBV9 and TRBJ1-6; D is unclear. This CDR3 has 16 amino acids. The germline V and J ends were trimmed by 2 bases and 0 bases, with 9 bases remaining between them. Germline assignment: CDR1 SGDLS and CDR2 YYNGEE.

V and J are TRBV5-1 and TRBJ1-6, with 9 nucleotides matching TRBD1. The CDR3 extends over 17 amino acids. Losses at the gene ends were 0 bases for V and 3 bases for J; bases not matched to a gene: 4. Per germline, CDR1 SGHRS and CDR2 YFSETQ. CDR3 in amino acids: CASSLDPTGGYNSPLHF. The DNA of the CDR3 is TGCGCCAGCAGCTTGGATCCGACAGGGGGCTATAATTCACCCCTCCACTTT.

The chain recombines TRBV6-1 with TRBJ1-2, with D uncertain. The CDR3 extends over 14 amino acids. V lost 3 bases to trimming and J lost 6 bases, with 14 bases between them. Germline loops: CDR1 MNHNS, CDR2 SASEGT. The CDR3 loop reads CASSERGAIDGYTF. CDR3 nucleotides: TGTGCCAGCAGTGAGCGGGGAGCTATTGATGGCTACACCTTC.

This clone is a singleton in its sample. The chain's CDR3 is CASRPLGQGTSNEQFF. CDR3 bases: TGTGCCAGCAGACCCTTGGGACAGGGGACTTCGAATGAGCAGTTCTTC. This rearrangement joins TRBV5-6 to TRBJ2-1, with 10 positions matching TRBD1. V shed 5 bases, J shed 7 bases, and the junction held 12 bases outside the gene matches. The length of the CDR3 is 16 residues. The germline V gene encodes CDR1 SGHDT and CDR2 YYEEEE.

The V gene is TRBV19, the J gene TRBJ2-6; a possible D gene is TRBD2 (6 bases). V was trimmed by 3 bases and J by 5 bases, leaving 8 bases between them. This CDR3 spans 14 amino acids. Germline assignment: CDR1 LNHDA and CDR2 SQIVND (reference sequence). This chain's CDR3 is CASSIGGRANVLTF. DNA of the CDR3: TGTGCCAGTAGTATCGGGGGTAGGGCCAACGTCCTGACTTTC.

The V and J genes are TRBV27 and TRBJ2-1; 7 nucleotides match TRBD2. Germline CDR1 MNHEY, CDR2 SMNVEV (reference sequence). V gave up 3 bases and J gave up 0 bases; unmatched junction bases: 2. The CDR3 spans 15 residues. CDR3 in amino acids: CASSFSGGSYNEQFF. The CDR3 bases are TGTGCCAGCAGTTTTTCGGGGGGCTCCTACAATGAGCAGTTCTTC.

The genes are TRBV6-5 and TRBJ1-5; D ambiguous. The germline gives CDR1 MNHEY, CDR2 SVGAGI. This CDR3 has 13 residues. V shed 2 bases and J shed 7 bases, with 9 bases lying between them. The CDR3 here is CASSYRAGQPQHF. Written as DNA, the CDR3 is TGTGCCAGCAGTTACAGGGCAGGCCAGCCCCAGCATTTT.

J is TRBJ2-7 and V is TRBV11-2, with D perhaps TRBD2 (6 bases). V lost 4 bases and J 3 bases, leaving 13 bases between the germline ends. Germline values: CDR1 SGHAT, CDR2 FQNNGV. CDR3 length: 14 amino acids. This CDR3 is CASSSPGSGYEQYF. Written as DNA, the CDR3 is TGTGCCAGCAGCTCCCCGGGTAGCGGCTACGAGCAGTACTTC.

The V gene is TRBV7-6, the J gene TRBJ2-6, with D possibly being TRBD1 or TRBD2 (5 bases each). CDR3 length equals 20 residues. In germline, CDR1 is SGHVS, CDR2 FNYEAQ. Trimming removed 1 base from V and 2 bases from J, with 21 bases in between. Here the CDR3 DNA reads TGTGCCAGCAGCTTAGGGGCAGGGACGCCCTGGGGTGCTGGGGCCAACGTCCTGACTTTC. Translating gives CASSLGAGTPWGAGANVLTF.

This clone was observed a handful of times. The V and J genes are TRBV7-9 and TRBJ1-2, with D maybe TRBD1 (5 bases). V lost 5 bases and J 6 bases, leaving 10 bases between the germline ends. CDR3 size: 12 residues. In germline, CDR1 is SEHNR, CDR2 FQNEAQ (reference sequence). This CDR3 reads CASSGAGDGYTF. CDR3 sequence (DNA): TGTGCCAGCAGCGGGGCGGGGGATGGCTACACCTTC.

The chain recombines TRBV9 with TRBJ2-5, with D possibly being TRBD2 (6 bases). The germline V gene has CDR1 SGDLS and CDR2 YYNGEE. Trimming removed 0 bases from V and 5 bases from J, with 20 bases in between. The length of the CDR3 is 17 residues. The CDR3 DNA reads TGTGCCAGCAGCGTAGCTGGGCTGAGTCTAGCGATTGAGACCCAGTACTTC. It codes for CASSVAGLSLAIETQYF. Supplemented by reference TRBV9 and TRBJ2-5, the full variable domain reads DSGVTQTPKHLITATGQRVTLRCSPRSGDLSVYWYQQSLDQGLQFLIQYYNGEERAKGNILERFSAQQFPDLHSELNLSSLELGDSALYFCASSVAGLSLAIETQYFGPGTRLLVL.

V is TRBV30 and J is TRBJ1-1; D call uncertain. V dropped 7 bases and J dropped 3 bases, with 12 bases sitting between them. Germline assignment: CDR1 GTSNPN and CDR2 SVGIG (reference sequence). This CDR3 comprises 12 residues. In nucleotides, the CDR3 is TGTGCCTCGAATCGGGCAGACACTGAAGCTTTCTTT. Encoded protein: CASNRADTEAFF.

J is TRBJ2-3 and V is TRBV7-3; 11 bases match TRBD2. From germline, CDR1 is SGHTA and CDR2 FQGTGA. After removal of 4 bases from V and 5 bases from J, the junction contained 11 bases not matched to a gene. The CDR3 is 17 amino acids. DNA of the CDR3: TGTGCCAGCAGCTCCACCGGTAGCGGGGGGGCGGTAGATACGCAGTATTTT. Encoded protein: CASSSTGSGGAVDTQYF.